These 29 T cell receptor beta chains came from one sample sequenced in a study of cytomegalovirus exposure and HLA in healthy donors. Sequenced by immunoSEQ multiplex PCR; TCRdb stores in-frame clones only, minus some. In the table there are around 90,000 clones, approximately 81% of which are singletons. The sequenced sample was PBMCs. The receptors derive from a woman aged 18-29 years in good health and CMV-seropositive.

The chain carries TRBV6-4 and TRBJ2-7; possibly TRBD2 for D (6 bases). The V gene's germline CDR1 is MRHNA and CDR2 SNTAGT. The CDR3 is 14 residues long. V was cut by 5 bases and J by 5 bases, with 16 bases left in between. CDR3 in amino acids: CASSIEAGIHEQYF. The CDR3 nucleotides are TGTGCCAGCAGTATCGAGGCGGGGATCCACGAGCAGTACTTC.

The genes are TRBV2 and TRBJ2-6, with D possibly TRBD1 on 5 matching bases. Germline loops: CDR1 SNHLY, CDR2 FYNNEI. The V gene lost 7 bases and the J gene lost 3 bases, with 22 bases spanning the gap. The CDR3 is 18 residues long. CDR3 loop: CASKGNGQGFFGANVLTF. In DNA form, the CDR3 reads TGTGCCAGCAAGGGGAACGGGCAGGGATTCTTTGGGGCCAACGTCCTGACTTTC.

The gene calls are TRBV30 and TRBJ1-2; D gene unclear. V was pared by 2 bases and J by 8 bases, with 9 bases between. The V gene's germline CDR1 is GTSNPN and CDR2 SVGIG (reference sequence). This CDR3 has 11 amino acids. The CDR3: CAWSLTGGYTF. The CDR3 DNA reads TGTGCCTGGAGTCTCACCGGGGGCTACACCTTC.

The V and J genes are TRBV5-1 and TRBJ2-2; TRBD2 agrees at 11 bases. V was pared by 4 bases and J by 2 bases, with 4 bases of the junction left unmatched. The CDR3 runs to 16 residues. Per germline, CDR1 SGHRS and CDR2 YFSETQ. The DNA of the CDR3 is TGCGCCAGCAGCGCAACTAGCGGGGGAAACACCGGGGAGCTGTTTTTT. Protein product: CASSATSGGNTGELFF. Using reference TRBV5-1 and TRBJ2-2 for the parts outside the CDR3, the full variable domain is KAGVTQTPRYLIKTRGQQVTLSCSPISGHRSVSWYQQTPGQGLQFLFEYFSETQRNKGNFPGRFSGRQFSNSRSEMNVSTLELGDSALYLCASSATSGGNTGELFFGEGSRLTVL.

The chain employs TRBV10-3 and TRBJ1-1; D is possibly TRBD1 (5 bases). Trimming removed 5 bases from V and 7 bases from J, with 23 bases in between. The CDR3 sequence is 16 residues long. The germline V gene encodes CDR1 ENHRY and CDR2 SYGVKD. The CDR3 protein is CAISIGTQDRGDEAFF. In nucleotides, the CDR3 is TGTGCCATCAGTATAGGCACGCAGGACCGGGGGGATGAAGCTTTCTTT.

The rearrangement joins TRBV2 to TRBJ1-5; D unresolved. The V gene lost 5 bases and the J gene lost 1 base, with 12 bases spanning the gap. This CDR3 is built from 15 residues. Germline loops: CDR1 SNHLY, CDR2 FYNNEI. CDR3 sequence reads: CASSSQTESNQPQHF. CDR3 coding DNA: TGTGCCAGCAGTTCCCAAACAGAGAGCAATCAGCCCCAGCATTTT.

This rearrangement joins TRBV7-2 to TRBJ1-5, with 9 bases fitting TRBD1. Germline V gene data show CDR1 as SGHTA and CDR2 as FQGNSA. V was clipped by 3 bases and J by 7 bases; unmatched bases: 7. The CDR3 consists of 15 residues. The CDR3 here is CASSFGQGFGQPQHF. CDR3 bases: TGTGCCAGCAGCTTCGGACAGGGGTTCGGACAGCCCCAGCATTTT.

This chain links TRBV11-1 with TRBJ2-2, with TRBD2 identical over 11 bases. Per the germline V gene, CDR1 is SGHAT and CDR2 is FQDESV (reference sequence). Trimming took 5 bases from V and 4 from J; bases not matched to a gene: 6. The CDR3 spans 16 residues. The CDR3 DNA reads TGTGCCAGCAGCATGGGACTAGCGGCTGGCACCGGGGAGCTGTTTTTT. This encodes CASSMGLAAGTGELFF.

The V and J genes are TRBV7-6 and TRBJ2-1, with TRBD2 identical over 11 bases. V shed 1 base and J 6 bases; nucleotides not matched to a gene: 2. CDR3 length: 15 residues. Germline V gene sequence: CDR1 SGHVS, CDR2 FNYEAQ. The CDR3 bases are TGTGCCAGCAGCTTAGTACTAGCGGGGGTCAATGAGCAGTTCTTC. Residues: CASSLVLAGVNEQFF.

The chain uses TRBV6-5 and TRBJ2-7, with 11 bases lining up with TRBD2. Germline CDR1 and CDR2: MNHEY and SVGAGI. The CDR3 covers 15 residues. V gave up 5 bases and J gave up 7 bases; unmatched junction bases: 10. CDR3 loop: CASSISGGARREQYF. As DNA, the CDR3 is TGTGCCAGCAGTATTAGCGGGGGGGCCCGGAGGGAGCAGTACTTC.

Here the CDR3 reads CASSLARQGVGMNTEAFF. CDR3 nucleotide sequence: TGTGCCAGCAGCTTAGCGCGACAGGGGGTCGGTATGAACACTGAAGCTTTCTTT. The chain carries TRBV7-8 and TRBJ1-1; TRBD1 matches at 9 bases. Per germline, CDR1 SGHVS and CDR2 FQNEAQ. The V and J ends lost 0 bases and 0 bases, in that order; junction bases with no gene match: 8. The CDR3 is made up of 18 amino acids.

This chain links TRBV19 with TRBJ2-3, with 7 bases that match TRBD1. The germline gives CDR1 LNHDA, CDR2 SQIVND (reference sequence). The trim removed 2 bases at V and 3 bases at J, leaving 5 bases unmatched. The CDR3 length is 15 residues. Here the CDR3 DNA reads TGTGCCAGTAGTATAATCACAGGGGCTACAGATACGCAGTATTTT. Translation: CASSIITGATDTQYF.

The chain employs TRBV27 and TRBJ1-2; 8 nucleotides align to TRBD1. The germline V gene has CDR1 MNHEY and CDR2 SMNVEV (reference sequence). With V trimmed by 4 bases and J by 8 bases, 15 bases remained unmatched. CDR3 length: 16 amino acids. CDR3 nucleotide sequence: TGTGCCAGCAGTTCATACGCGGACAGGGAAGTCGAAGGCTACACCTTC. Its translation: CASSSYADREVEGYTF.

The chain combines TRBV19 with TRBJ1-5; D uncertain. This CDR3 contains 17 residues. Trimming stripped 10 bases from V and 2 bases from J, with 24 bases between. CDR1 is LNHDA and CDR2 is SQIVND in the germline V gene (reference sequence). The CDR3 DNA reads TGTGCCACTAACACTCCGGGAAGGGTGTCCGGCAATCAGCCCCAGCATTTT. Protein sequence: CATNTPGRVSGNQPQHF.

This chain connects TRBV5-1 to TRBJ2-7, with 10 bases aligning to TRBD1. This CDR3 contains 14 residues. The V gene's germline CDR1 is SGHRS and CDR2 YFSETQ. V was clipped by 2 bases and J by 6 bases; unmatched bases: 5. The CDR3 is CASSFWTGGIEQYF. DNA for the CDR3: TGCGCCAGCAGCTTTTGGACAGGGGGAATCGAGCAGTACTTC.

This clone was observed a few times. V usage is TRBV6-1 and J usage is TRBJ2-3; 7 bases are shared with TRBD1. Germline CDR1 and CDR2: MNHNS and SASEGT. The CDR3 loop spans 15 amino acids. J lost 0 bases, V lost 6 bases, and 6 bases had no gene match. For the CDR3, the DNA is TGTGCCAGCAGCCTGACAGGGTATAGCACAGATACGCAGTATTTT. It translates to CASSLTGYSTDTQYF.

CDR3 coding DNA: TGTGCCCGTTACTACAGGAGAAACCTATTAGCCAAAAACATTCAGTACTTC. This translates into CARYYRRNLLAKNIQYF. The rearrangement uses TRBV21-1 and TRBJ2-4; the D call in the table, TRBD1, was not verified against the DNA. TRBV21-1 is recorded as a pseudogene. The CDR3 has 17 residues.

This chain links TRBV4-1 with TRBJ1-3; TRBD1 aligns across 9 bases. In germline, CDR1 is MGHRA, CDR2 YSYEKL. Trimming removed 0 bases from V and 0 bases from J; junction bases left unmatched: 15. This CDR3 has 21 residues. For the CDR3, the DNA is TGCGCCAGCAGCCAAGAGGGAAAGGGACAGGGAGGGGGGATCTCTGGAAACACCATATATTTT. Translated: CASSQEGKGQGGGISGNTIYF.

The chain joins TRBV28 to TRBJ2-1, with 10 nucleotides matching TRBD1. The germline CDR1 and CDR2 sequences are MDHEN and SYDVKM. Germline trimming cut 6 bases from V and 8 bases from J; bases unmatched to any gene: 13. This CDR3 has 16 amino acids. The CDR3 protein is CASSPFGTGDMDEQFF. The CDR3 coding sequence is TGTGCCAGCAGCCCCTTCGGGACAGGGGATATGGATGAGCAGTTCTTC.

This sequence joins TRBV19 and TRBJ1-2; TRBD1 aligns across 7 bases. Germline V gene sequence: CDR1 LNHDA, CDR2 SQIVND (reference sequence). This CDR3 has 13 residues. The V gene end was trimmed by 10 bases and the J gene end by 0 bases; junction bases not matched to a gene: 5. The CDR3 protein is CATSTGSNYGYTF. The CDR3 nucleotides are TGTGCCACCTCGACAGGGTCTAACTATGGCTACACCTTC.

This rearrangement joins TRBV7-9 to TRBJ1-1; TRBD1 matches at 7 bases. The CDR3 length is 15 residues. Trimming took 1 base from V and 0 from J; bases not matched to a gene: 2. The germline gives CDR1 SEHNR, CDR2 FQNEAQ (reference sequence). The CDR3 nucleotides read TGTGCCAGCAGCTTAGGGGGACAGTTGAACACTGAAGCTTTCTTT. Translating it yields CASSLGGQLNTEAFF.

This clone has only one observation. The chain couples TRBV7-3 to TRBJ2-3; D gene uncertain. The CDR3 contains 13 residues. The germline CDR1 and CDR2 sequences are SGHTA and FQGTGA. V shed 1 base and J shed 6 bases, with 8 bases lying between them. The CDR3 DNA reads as TGTGCCAGCAGCTTAATCTCCGGGGATACGCAGTATTTT. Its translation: CASSLISGDTQYF. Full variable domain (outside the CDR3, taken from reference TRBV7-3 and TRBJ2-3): GAGVSQTPSNKVTEKGKYVELRCDPISGHTALYWYRQSLGQGPEFLIYFQGTGAADDSGLPNDRFFAVRPEGSVSTLKIQRTERGDSAVYLCASSLISGDTQYFGPGTRLTVL.

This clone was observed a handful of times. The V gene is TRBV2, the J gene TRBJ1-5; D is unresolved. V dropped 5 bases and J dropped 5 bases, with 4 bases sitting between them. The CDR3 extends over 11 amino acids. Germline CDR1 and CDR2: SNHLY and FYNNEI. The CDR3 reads CASSRDQPQHF. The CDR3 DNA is TGTGCCAGCAGTCGGGATCAGCCCCAGCATTTT.

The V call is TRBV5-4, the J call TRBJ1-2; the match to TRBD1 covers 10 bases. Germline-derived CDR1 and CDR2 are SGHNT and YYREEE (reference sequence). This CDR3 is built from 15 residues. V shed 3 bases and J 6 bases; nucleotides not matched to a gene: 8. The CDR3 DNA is TGTGCCAGCAGCTCAAGACAGGGGGCTAGTCATGGCTACACCTTC. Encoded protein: CASSSRQGASHGYTF.

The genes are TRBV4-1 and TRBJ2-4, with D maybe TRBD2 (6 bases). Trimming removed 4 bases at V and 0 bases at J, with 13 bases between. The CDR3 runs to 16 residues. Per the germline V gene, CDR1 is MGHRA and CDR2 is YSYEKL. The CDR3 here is CASSLVGGLAKNIQYF. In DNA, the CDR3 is TGCGCCAGCAGCCTCGTGGGGGGACTAGCCAAAAACATTCAGTACTTC.

Here the CDR3 reads CASRGEAGQGDENIQYF. The CDR3 coding sequence is TGTGCCAGCAGGGGGGAGGCGGGGCAGGGTGATGAAAACATTCAGTACTTC. The genes are TRBV25-1 and TRBJ2-4; TRBD2 might be the D (6 bases). Germline-derived CDR1 and CDR2 are MGHDK and SYGVNS. V was clipped by 6 bases and J by 5 bases, with 23 bases between them. The CDR3 covers 17 residues.

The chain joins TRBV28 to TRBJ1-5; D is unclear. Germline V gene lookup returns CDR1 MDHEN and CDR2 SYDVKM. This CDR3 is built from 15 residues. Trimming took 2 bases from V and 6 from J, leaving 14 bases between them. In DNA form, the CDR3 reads TGTGCCAGCAGTTTACCTCAGAGAAGCGCTCAGCCCCAGCATTTT. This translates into CASSLPQRSAQPQHF. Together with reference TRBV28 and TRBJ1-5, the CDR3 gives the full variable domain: DVKVTQSSRYLVKRTGEKVFLECVQDMDHENMFWYRQDPGLGLRLIYFSYDVKMKEKGDIPEGYSVSREKKERFSLILESASTNQTSMYLCASSLPQRSAQPQHFGDGTRLSIL.

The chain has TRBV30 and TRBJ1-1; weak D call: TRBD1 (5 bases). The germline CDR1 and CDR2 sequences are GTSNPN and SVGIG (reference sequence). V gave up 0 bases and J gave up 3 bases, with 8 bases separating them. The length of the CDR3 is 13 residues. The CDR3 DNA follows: TGTGCCTGGAGTGTGGGGGGGGACACTGAAGCTTTCTTT. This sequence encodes CAWSVGGDTEAFF.

CDR3 nucleotide sequence: TGTGCCAGCAGCGACGGACACATAAATCAGCCCCAGCATTTT. It specifies CASSDGHINQPQHF. V is TRBV7-9 and J is TRBJ1-5, with D possibly TRBD1 on 5 matching bases. There are 14 residues in the CDR3. V lost 5 bases, J lost 4 bases, and 12 bases lay in between. CDR1 is SEHNR, CDR2 FQNEAQ, per germline (reference sequence).